The next 9 T cell receptor beta chains were all read from a single sample in a study of response to subunit inactivated influenza vaccine. MiXCR, run by TCRdb on the RT-PCR reads, gives a single entry per CDR3 protein. This table has approximately 530,000 distinct CDR3 sequences, approximately 7.1% appearing once. This specimen was PBMCs from blood, taken approximately 25 months after vaccination. These receptor sequences come from a man between 50 and 69 years old who received an inactivated influenza vaccine.

This clonotype was observed a few times. This chain links TRBV2 with TRBJ2-3; 9 nucleotides agree with TRBD2. This CDR3 comprises 15 residues. Germline V gene lookup returns CDR1 SNHLY and CDR2 FYNNEI. Trimming at V came to 8 bases and at J to 5 bases, leaving 11 bases not matched to a gene. The chain's CDR3 is CASWGGTSRGDTQYF. CDR3 DNA sequence: TGTGCCAGCTGGGGTGGGACTAGCAGGGGAGATACGCAGTATTTT.

The rearrangement uses TRBV5-1 and TRBJ2-7; 8 bases fit TRBD2. CDR1 is SGHRS and CDR2 is YFSETQ in the germline V gene. Trimming removed 4 bases from V and 3 bases from J; junction bases left unmatched: 3. CDR3 size: 13 residues. The CDR3 is CASSERENYEQYF. DNA for the CDR3: TGCGCCAGCAGCGAGCGGGAGAACTACGAGCAGTACTTC.

Only a few counts were recorded for this clonotype. This chain links TRBV5-1 with TRBJ1-4, with 7 bases lining up with TRBD1. CDR3 size: 16 residues. Germline assignment: CDR1 SGHRS and CDR2 YFSETQ. V lost 1 base and J lost 5; bases outside the gene matches: 8. The CDR3 sequence is CASSLPTGKNNEKLFF. The CDR3 DNA reads as TGCGCCAGCAGCTTGCCGACAGGGAAGAACAATGAAAAACTGTTTTTT.

The chain's CDR3 is CAWIRTTEAFF. The DNA for the CDR3 is TGTGCCTGGATCCGAACGACAGAAGCTTTCTTT. This rearrangement joins TRBV30 to TRBJ1-1; D is ambiguous. CDR1 is GTSNPN, CDR2 SVGIG, per germline (reference sequence). The CDR3 consists of 11 residues. V was trimmed by 4 bases and J by 8 bases, leaving 11 bases between them.

This sequence joins TRBV5-1 and TRBJ2-2; D is possibly TRBD2 (5 bases). The germline gives CDR1 SGHRS, CDR2 YFSETQ. The V end was cut by 1 base, the J end by 6 bases, with 16 bases between. This CDR3 spans 16 amino acids. The CDR3 DNA is TGCGCCAGCAGCTTGTCGGCGCCTTCGGGATCCGGGGAGCTGTTTTTT. It codes for CASSLSAPSGSGELFF. Looking up the rest from reference TRBV5-1 and TRBJ2-2 gives the full variable domain: KAGVTQTPRYLIKTRGQQVTLSCSPISGHRSVSWYQQTPGQGLQFLFEYFSETQRNKGNFPGRFSGRQFSNSRSEMNVSTLELGDSALYLCASSLSAPSGSGELFFGEGSRLTVL.

The chain carries TRBV4-2 and TRBJ2-1; TRBD2 agrees at 14 bases. The length of the CDR3 is 15 residues. J was trimmed by 10 bases and V by 2 bases; bases with no gene match: 4. Germline assignment: CDR1 LGHNA and CDR2 YNFKEQ. CDR3 protein: CASSQPGLAGGEQFF. CDR3 nucleotide sequence: TGTGCCAGCAGCCAACCTGGACTAGCGGGGGGCGAGCAGTTCTTC.

This clonotype has a handful of counts. The chain joins TRBV6-2 or TRBV6-3 to TRBJ2-4; TRBD1 matches 7 bases. CDR1 is MNHEY and CDR2 is SVGEGT in the germline V gene. CDR3 length: 12 residues. J was trimmed by 15 bases and V by 6 bases; bases with no gene match: 11. The CDR3 nucleotides read TGTGCCAGCAGCCTCGCGAGGGGGCACTTGTACTTC. It codes for CASSLARGHLYF.

The chain couples TRBV4-3 to TRBJ2-3; D ambiguous. The germline CDR1 and CDR2 sequences are LGHNA and YSLEER. The CDR3 extends over 15 amino acids. V lost 4 bases and J 0 bases, leaving 11 bases between the germline ends. CDR3 DNA sequence: TGCGCCAGCAGCCGGGCTGGGGAAAGCACAGATACGCAGTATTTT. Residues: CASSRAGESTDTQYF.

Many counts were recorded for this clonotype. This rearrangement joins TRBV5-4 to TRBJ2-3, with D hard to call. This CDR3 contains 14 residues. Germline V lookup: CDR1 SGHNT, CDR2 YYREEE (reference sequence). Deletions cut 4 bases from V and 1 base from J, with 10 bases between. In nucleotides, the CDR3 is TGTGCCAGCAGCAAAACGGACCGCACAGATACGCAGTATTTT. It is translated as CASSKTDRTDTQYF.